A selection of T cell receptor beta chains follows, all from one sample in a study of T cells in localized non-small cell lung cancer. Produced via immunoSEQ multiplex PCR; TCRdb's table is partial and in-frame only. The top ten clones hold about 18% of a sample with some 52,000 clones, around 86% of them seen once. The sequenced sample was peripheral blood, obtained before any cancer treatment. These receptors originate from a male donor older than 55 with stage III squamous cell lung carcinoma. CDR3s include the opening cysteine and the closing phenylalanine or tryptophan. D genes are given only for firm matches. Size is stated for part of the rows, as once, few or many counts, or as a class when the clone is expanded.

j_call v_call clone_size d_call cdr3_nt cdr3_aa
TRBJ2-3 TRBV7-3 - TRBD2 TGTGCCAGCAGCCGGACTAGTACTTTTTTCGCAGATACGCAGTATTTT CASSRTSTFFADTQYF
TRBJ1-5 TRBV27 - - TGTGCCAGCAGTGGAAGCCGAGGATATAGCAATCAGCCCCAGCATTTT CASSGSRGYSNQPQHF
TRBJ2-3 TRBV5-1 - - TGCGCCAGCAGCTTGGAAGGGAGACGGGCAGATACGCAGTATTTT CASSLEGRRADTQYF
TRBJ2-7 TRBV29-1 - TRBD2 TGCAGCGTTGGGGGACTAGCGGGAGGGACATACGAGCAGTACTTC CSVGGLAGGTYEQYF
TRBJ2-5 TRBV5-4 - - TGTGCCAGCAGCTCCCCGGGGCGGCGGTACCAAGAGACCCAGTACTTC CASSSPGRRYQETQYF
TRBJ2-1 TRBV7-9 once TRBD2 TGTGCCAGCAGCCGAGGGACTAGCGCCTACAATGAGCAGTTCTTC CASSRGTSAYNEQFF
TRBJ1-4 TRBV29-1 - - TGCAGCATGCTGGCGGGGGCTAATGAAAAACTGTTTTTT CSMLAGANEKLFF
TRBJ2-5 TRBV18 - - TGTGCCAGCTCACCATTTTCGGAGACCCAGTACTTC CASSPFSETQYF
TRBJ2-3 TRBV19 - - TGTGCCAGTAGTAAACCCGGGACCCCTTGGGCAGATACGCAGTATTTT CASSKPGTPWADTQYF
TRBJ2-5 TRBV2 - - TGTGCCAGCAGTGAGGGACAGACCCAGTACTTC CASSEGQTQYF
TRBJ1-1 TRBV19 - - TGTGCCAGTAGTTATACAGGGCTTTCCCGGGGCACTGAAGCTTTCTTT CASSYTGLSRGTEAFF